Listed below are T cell receptor beta chains from one sample, sequenced in a study of a mutant IDH1 vaccine in newly diagnosed glioma. Profiling relied on immunoSEQ multiplex PCR, and the TCRdb table lists in-frame clones only, not all of them. Among tens of thousands of clones listed, approximately 82% were seen once. These receptors lack a known antigen. The sequences come from PBMCs, collected from a glioma patient whose treatment included an IDH1 peptide vaccine. These receptor sequences come from a woman younger than 30 with glioma. Some clones in this sample may be carry-over from other donors' samples. CDR3s include the opening cysteine and the closing phenylalanine or tryptophan. A D gene is named only where the DNA matches it firmly. Not all rows give a size; the values are once, few, many and, for expanded clones, a class.

DNA	CDR3	V	J	D	size
TGTGCCAGCAGCCGGTTCCCTACTCAAAGGGGGATGGGGACAAATGAAGCTTTCTTT	CASSRFPTQRGMGTNEAFF	TRBV4-2	TRBJ1-1	-	once
TGTGCCAGCAGCTTGCGGGGTATAAACACCGGGGAGCTGTTTTTT	CASSLRGINTGELFF	TRBV5-4	TRBJ2-2	-	-
TGTGCCAGCAGCCCGGGACGCCTGTCAGGACCTCGGGTCTACGAGCAGTACTTC	CASSPGRLSGPRVYEQYF	TRBV7-9	TRBJ2-7	-	-
TGTGCCAGCGGAAGACAGGGCGGCTATGGCTACACCTTC	CASGRQGGYGYTF	TRBV18	TRBJ1-2	TRBD1	-
TGCGCCAGCAGCTCAGTAGCCACCGGGGAGCTGTTTTTT	CASSSVATGELFF	TRBV5-1	TRBJ2-2	-	-
TGTGCCAGCAGTTCGTTACAAACCCGAAAAGCGAACACTGAAGCTTTCTTT	CASSSLQTRKANTEAFF	TRBV27	TRBJ1-1	-	-
TGTGCCAGGGGACAGGGAGGTGATACGCAGTATTTT	CARGQGGDTQYF	TRBV2	TRBJ2-3	TRBD1	-
TGTGCCAGCAGTTACGGGGGCCAAGAGACCCAGTACTTC	CASSYGGQETQYF	TRBV6-6	TRBJ2-5	-	-
TGCGCCAGCAGCTTGGTACAGGGGGATAATGAAAAACTGTTTTTT	CASSLVQGDNEKLFF	TRBV5-1	TRBJ1-4	TRBD1	-
TGCGCCAGCAGCCAAGATACGGGGGCGAATCAGCCCCAGCATTTT	CASSQDTGANQPQHF	TRBV4-3	TRBJ1-5	-	-
TGTGCCAGCAGTTTTCGGTTAGGAGGGGGCCAGGGTGAAAAACTGTTTTTT	CASSFRLGGGQGEKLFF	TRBV27	TRBJ1-4	TRBD1	-
TGTGCCAGCGAGACTCGTGGACAGGGGTCAGGCTACACCTTC	CASETRGQGSGYTF	TRBV6-8	TRBJ1-2	TRBD1	-
TGCGCCAGCAGCGGGGGGGACTTACGCGAAAAACTGTTTTTT	CASSGGDLREKLFF	TRBV5-1	TRBJ1-4	-	-
TGTGCCAGCAGTCCCCCTAGCGGGATCTATGAGCAGTTCTTC	CASSPPSGIYEQFF	TRBV11-3	TRBJ2-1	TRBD2	-
TGTGCCAGCTCACGTTCGATCAGGGGGATACTCTACGAGCAGTACTTC	CASSRSIRGILYEQYF	TRBV18	TRBJ2-7	TRBD1	-
TGTGCCAGCAGCCCCCGGCCAGATACGCAGTATTTT	CASSPRPDTQYF	TRBV11-2	TRBJ2-3	-	-
TGTGCCAGCAGCCGATACGGTCAAGAGACCCAGTACTTC	CASSRYGQETQYF	TRBV7-6	TRBJ2-5	-	once
TGTGCCAGCTCCAGGGCAACATTCATGAACACTGAAGCTTTCTTT	CASSRATFMNTEAFF	TRBV19	TRBJ1-1	-	-
TGCAGCGTACAGGGGGCGGATGGCTACACCTTC	CSVQGADGYTF	TRBV29-1	TRBJ1-2	TRBD1	-
TGCGCCAGCAGCCTTTTGAGCTCCTATAATTCACCCCTCCACTTT	CASSLLSSYNSPLHF	TRBV5-1	TRBJ1-6	-	-
TGTGCCAGCAGTTACTCCCGCAGCAACACTGAAGCTTTCTTT	CASSYSRSNTEAFF	TRBV6-5	TRBJ1-1	-	-
TGCGCCAGCAGTGGTTTACAGCCCCGAGAGACCCAGTACTTC	CASSGLQPRETQYF	TRBV10-2	TRBJ2-5	-	-
TGTGCCAGCAGACACGACGGGGAAACCTACGAGCAGTACTTC	CASRHDGETYEQYF	TRBV27	TRBJ2-7	-	-
TGTGCCAGCAGCTTGAGTAGCGGGAGCACAGATACGCAGTATTTT	CASSLSSGSTDTQYF	TRBV5-4	TRBJ2-3	TRBD2	-
TGTGCCAGTAGTAGCGTCTCGACGGTTGACTACGAGCAGTACTTC	CASSSVSTVDYEQYF	TRBV19	TRBJ2-7	-	-
TGTGCCAGCAGCTTAGATAGCTCCTACAATGAGCAGTTCTTC	CASSLDSSYNEQFF	TRBV7-8	TRBJ2-1	-	-
TGTGCCAGCAGCTTAGGTCGCGGCACCGGGGAGCTGTTTTTT	CASSLGRGTGELFF	TRBV7-2	TRBJ2-2	-	-
TGTGCCTGGAGTTTGTCGGAGAACCAGCAGTTCTTC	CAWSLSENQQFF	TRBV30	TRBJ2-1	-	-
TGTGCCATCAGTGAGACAGGGGGGTACGAGCAGTACTTC	CAISETGGYEQYF	TRBV10-3	TRBJ2-7	TRBD1	-
TGTGCCAGGGGGGAGTCCGGGAAAGGGGCTGAAGCTTTCTTT	CARGESGKGAEAFF	TRBV2	TRBJ1-1	-	-
TGCGCCAGCAGCGGATCCGGGACAGAGTCCGTAAACACCATATATTTT	CASSGSGTESVNTIYF	TRBV10-1	TRBJ1-3	TRBD1	-
TGTGCCAGCAGCTTAGACGGGTTCAATCAGCCCCAGCATTTT	CASSLDGFNQPQHF	TRBV7-9	TRBJ1-5	-	-